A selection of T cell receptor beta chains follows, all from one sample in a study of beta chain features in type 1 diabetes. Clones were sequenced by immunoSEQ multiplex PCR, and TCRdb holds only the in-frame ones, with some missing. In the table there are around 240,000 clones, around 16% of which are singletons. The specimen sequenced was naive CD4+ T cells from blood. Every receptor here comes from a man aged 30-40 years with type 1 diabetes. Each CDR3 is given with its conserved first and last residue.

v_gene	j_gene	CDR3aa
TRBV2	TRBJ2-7	CASSAEAAQGKQYF
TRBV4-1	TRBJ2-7	CASSRGDSREQYF
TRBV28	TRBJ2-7	CASRQSYEQYF
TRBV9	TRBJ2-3	CASSVSLTDTQYF
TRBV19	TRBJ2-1	CASGRAGVTINEQFF
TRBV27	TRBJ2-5	CASSFTIRGSETQYF
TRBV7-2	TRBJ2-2	CASGGDSSSGELFF
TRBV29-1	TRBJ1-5	CSVGPRTENQPQHF
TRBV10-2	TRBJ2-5	CASSWTNQETQYF
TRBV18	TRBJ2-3	CASSLGLQAIDTQYF
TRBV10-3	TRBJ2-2	CATSKEANTGELFF
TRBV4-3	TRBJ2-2	CASSQAGGRLRTGELFF
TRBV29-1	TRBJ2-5	CSVELAETGETQYF
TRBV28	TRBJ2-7	CASKPGQQTYEQYF
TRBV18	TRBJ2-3	CASSPKGPDTQYF
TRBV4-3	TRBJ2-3	CASSQDQTGWEDTQYF
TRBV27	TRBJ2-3	CASSARQGAITDTQYF
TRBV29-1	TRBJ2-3	CSVRGRARDTQYF
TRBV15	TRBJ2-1	CATSREGMVAGWYNEQFF
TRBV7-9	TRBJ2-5	CASSLAGPQAGETQYF
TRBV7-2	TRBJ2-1	CASSLEKVTGKLGNEQFF
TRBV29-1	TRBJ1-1	CSVAPRADTEAFF
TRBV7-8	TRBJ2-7	CASSLDGTAVGEQYF
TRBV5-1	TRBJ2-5	CASSSMTQAPRETQYF
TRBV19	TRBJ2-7	CASSVASSAYEQYF
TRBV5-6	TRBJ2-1	CASRRDRGYNEQFF
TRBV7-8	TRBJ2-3	CASSPTRSGRQDTQYF
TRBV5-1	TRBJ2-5	CASSIAGGSKYF
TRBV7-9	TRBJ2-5	CASSRGEDGTQYF
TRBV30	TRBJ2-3	CAWSRGQDTQYF
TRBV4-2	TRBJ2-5	CASSQDLGLAGELFNQETQYF
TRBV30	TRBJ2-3	CAWSQLAVTDTQYF
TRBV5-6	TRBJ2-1	CASSTPGKYYNEQFF
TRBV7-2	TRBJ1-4	CASSLQGTNEKLFF
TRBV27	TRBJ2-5	CASRPGTSSWEETQYF
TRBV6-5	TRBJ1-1	CASRPNPPQDTEAFF
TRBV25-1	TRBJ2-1	CASSEGSGISNEQFF
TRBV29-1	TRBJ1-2	CSVGPSSLFF
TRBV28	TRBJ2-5	CASSLPSHYETQYF
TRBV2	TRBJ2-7	CASRPQGYEQYF
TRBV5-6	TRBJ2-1	CASSLNGVLNEQFF